Included here is one TCR beta chain sequence, with context. No antigen is known for it. This sample was taken from a study of shared clonotypes between healthy human individuals. Regarding the study as a whole: In the sorted subsets, rarefaction showed sequencing was incomplete despite large depth.

Deep-level running was used for the assay. Each sorted subset replicate got 200 ng genomic DNA, roughly 27,000 genomes. Repertoires were generated with immunoSEQ multiplex PCR, while TCRdb's copy carries only in-frame clones and drops some. The data contain around 690,000 clones, around 91% of them singletons. CDR3 length equals 15 residues. Trimming pared 1 base from V and 1 base from J, leaving 11 bases between. Looked up from germline, CDR1 is SGHRS and CDR2 is YFSETQ. This receptor was obtained from a man between 18 and 35 years old in good health. Some clones in this sample may be carry-over from other donors' samples. Input material: memory CD8+ T cells from PBMCs. Subset defined: CD45RO+ cells pooled with CCR7-negative TemRA cells. The chain recombines TRBV5-1 with TRBJ1-1; a weak D match, TRBD1 (5 bases). CDR3: CASSLKPGRNTEAFF. The CDR3 DNA sequence: TGCGCCAGCAGCTTGAAGCCAGGGCGGAACACTGAAGCTTTCTTT. Drawing the rest from reference TRBV5-1 and TRBJ1-1, the complete variable domain is KAGVTQTPRYLIKTRGQQVTLSCSPISGHRSVSWYQQTPGQGLQFLFEYFSETQRNKGNFPGRFSGRQFSNSRSEMNVSTLELGDSALYLCASSLKPGRNTEAFFGQGTRLTVV.